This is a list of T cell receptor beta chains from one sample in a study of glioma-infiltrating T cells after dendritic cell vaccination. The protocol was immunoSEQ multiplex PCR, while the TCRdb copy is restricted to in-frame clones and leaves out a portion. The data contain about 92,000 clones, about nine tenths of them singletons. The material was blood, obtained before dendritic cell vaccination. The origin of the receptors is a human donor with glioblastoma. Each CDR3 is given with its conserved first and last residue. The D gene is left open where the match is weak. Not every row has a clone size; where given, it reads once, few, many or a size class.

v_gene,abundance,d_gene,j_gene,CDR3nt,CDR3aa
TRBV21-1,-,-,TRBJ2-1,TGTGCCAGCAGCAATTGTCGGGCGGGAGTTGACAATGAGCAGTTCTTC,CASSNCRAGVDNEQFF
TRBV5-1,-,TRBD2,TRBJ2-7,TGCGCCAGCAGCCTAGATAGCGGGAGGGCCTACGAGCAGTACTTC,CASSLDSGRAYEQYF
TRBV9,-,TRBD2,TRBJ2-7,TGTGCCAGCAGCGTAGGTCTCGGGAGGGCCGGAGAGCAGTACTTC,CASSVGLGRAGEQYF
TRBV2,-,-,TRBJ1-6,TGTGCCAGCAGACGACAGAGCTCCTATAATTCACCCCTCCACTTT,CASRRQSSYNSPLHF
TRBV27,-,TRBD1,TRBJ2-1,TGTGCCAGCAGTCCCGGGACAGGGAACTATGAGCAGTTCTTC,CASSPGTGNYEQFF
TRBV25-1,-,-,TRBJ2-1,TGTGCCAGCAGTGGTGGCAGCAATGAGCAGTTCTTC,CASSGGSNEQFF
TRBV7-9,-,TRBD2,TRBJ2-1,TGTGCCAGCAGCAGACGGGAGGGAGGGACGACACCCCCCTACAATGAGCAGTTCTTC,CASSRREGGTTPPYNEQFF
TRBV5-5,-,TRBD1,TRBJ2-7,TGTGCCAGCAGCTGGGGGACAGTCTCTTACGAGCAGTACTTC,CASSWGTVSYEQYF
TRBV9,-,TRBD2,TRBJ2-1,TGTGCCAGCAGCCCCCGGCCCTGGACTAGCGGGGGATCCTACAATGAGCAGTTCTTC,CASSPRPWTSGGSYNEQFF
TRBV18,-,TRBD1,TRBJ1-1,TGTGCCAGCTCACCAGACAGGGGGGGCACTGAAGCTTTCTTT,CASSPDRGGTEAFF
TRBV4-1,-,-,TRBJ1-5,TGCGCCAGCAGCCAAGATCCAGATTTAAATCAGCCCCAGCATTTT,CASSQDPDLNQPQHF
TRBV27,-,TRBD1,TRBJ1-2,TGTGCCAGCAGTTCTGGACAGGGGACCCTTAACTATGGCTACACCTTC,CASSSGQGTLNYGYTF
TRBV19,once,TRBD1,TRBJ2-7,TGTGCCAGTAGTACCGGGACAGGGGGGAGCTACGAGCAGTACTTC,CASSTGTGGSYEQYF
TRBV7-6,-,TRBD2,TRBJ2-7,TGTGCCAGCAGCTTAGCGGGAGGGACCTGGGACGAGCAGTACTTC,CASSLAGGTWDEQYF
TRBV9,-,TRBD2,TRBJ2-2,TGTGCCAGCAGCGTTGGCGGGAGAGGCGCCGGGGAGCTGTTTTTT,CASSVGGRGAGELFF
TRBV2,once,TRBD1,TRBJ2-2,TGTGCCAGCACCCCCGGGACAGGGCAGGCCGGGGAGCTGTTTTTT,CASTPGTGQAGELFF
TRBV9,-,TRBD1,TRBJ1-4,TGTGCCAGCAGCTTCGGACAGGGGAGGACTAATGAAAAACTGTTTTTT,CASSFGQGRTNEKLFF
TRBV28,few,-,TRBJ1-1,TGTGCCAGCAGTTTCCGCACTGAAGCTTTCTTT,CASSFRTEAFF
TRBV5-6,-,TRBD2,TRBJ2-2,TGTGCCAGCAGCTTGTTTACGGGGGGTGACACCGGGGAGCTGTTTTTT,CASSLFTGGDTGELFF
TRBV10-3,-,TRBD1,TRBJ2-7,TGTGCCATCAGTGGGCCTGCTGTGGACAGGGGGAATCTCGAGCAGTACTTC,CAISGPAVDRGNLEQYF
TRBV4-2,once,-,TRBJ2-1,TGTGCCAGCAGCCAAGATTTGTCGTACAATGAGCAGTTCTTC,CASSQDLSYNEQFF
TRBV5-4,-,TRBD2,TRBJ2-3,TGTGCCAGCAGCTGGGGACTAGCGGGGGGGGAAGGGACAGATACGCAGTATTTT,CASSWGLAGGEGTDTQYF
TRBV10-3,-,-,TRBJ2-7,TGTGCCATCAGTCAGGTTTCCTACGAGCAGTACTTC,CAISQVSYEQYF
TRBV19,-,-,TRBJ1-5,TGTGCCAGTAGTCCGGTGAGTGGCAATCAGCCCCAGCATTTT,CASSPVSGNQPQHF
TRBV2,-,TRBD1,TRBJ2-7,TGTGCCAGCAGTCTAAACAGGGGGCTCTCCTACGAGCAGTACTTC,CASSLNRGLSYEQYF
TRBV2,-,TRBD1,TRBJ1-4,TGTGCCATCAACAGGGGACAACTAAATGAAAAACTGTTTTTT,CAINRGQLNEKLFF
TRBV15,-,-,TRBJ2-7,TGTGCCACCAGCAGAGATCGGGGCTTACAGGGTCGGGGCGAGCAGTACTTC,CATSRDRGLQGRGEQYF
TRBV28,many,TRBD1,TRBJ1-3,TGTGCCAGCACCACGGACAGGGGCTCTGGAAACACCATATATTTT,CASTTDRGSGNTIYF
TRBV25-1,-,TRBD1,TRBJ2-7,TGTGCCAGCAGTGAAGCATCACAGGGGGCCTACGAGCAGTACTTC,CASSEASQGAYEQYF
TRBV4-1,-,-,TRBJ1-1,TGCGCCAGCAGCCAAGTCCCCGGGGGGGGAGCCGGGGGAATCACTGAAGCTTTCTTT,CASSQVPGGGAGGITEAFF
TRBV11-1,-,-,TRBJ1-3,TGTGCCACCGAAGGCGGCCCACGGAACACCATATATTTT,CATEGGPRNTIYF
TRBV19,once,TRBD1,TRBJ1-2,TGTGCCAGTAGTGTCGGACCGGGACAGCTCTATGGCTACACCTTC,CASSVGPGQLYGYTF
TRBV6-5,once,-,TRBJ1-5,TGTGCCAGCAGTTCAGGTAGCAATCAGCCCCAGCATTTT,CASSSGSNQPQHF
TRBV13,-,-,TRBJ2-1,TGTGCCAGCAGCTTGGCTCCCCGGGGGGCCCGAGGAGGGTACAATGAGCAGTTCTTC,CASSLAPRGARGGYNEQFF
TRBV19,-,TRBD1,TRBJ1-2,TGTGCCAGTAGCGATGTAGGGACAGGGGATATCTATGGCTACACCTTC,CASSDVGTGDIYGYTF
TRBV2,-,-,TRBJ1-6,TGTGCCAGCAGTCTAGCCTACAGGGTCGGGTCACCCCTCCACTTT,CASSLAYRVGSPLHF
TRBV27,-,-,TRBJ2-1,TGTGCCAGCAGCTACTCCCGGGACTCCTACAATGAGCAGTTCTTC,CASSYSRDSYNEQFF
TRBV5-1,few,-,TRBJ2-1,TGCGCCAGCAGCCTGGCGGGACAGCAATACAATGAGCAGTTCTTC,CASSLAGQQYNEQFF
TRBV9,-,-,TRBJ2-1,TGTGCCAGCAGCGTAGCGGATGAGCAGTTCTTC,CASSVADEQFF
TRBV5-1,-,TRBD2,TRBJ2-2,TGCGCCAGCAGCTTGTCGACTAGCGGGAGGACCGGGGAGCTGTTTTTT,CASSLSTSGRTGELFF
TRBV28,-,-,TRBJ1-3,TGTGCCACGGCGGCGGCTACCTCTGGAAACACCATATATTTT,CATAAATSGNTIYF
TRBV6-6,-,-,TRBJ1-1,TGTGCCAGCAGGATCGGGACAGAAGCTTTCTTT,CASRIGTEAFF
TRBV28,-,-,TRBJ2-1,TGTGCCAGCAGTTTATACAGGGACGAGCAGTTCTTC,CASSLYRDEQFF
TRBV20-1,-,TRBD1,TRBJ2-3,TGCAGTGCTCAACAGGGGAACACGCAGTATTTT,CSAQQGNTQYF
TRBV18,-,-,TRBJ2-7,TGTGCCACCGCGGCATCCTACGAGCAGTACTTC,CATAASYEQYF
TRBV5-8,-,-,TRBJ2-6,TGTGCCAGCAGGTTAACTGGGGCCAACGTCCTGACTTTC,CASRLTGANVLTF
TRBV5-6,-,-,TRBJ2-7,TGTGCCAGCAGAGAGGTTGCTGGACTGCCGAGCTCCTACGAGCAGTACTTC,CASREVAGLPSSYEQYF
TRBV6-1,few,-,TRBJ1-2,TGTGCCAGCAGTGAGGGGGCAGGGGCTGGATATGGCTACACCTTC,CASSEGAGAGYGYTF
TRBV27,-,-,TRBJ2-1,TGTGCCAGCAGTTTGAGGCCCTCTAGATCCCCCGAGTGGGAGCAGTTCTTC,CASSLRPSRSPEWEQFF
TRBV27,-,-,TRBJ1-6,TGTGCCAGCAGCGTGGAGCAAAGGAGTCTCTATAATTCACCCCTCCACTTT,CASSVEQRSLYNSPLHF
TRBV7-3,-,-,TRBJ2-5,TGTGCCAGCAGTCCAAACGGGGCAGGGGCGCTAGAGACCCAGTACTTC,CASSPNGAGALETQYF
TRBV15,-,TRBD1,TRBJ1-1,TGTGCCACCAGCAGGACAGGGGTGAGCACTGAAGCTTTCTTT,CATSRTGVSTEAFF
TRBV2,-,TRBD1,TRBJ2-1,TGTGCCAGCAGTGAGGGGTACGGGACAGGAACGTTCTTC,CASSEGYGTGTFF
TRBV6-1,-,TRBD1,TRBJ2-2,TGTGCCAGCAGTGAAGGGACAGGGAACACCGGGGAGCTGTTTTTT,CASSEGTGNTGELFF
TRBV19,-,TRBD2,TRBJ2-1,TGTGCCAGTAGAGTTAGCGGGGGGGGGTCCTACAATGAGCAGTTCTTC,CASRVSGGGSYNEQFF